The sequence of this T cell receptor beta chain was determined in a study of blood T cell repertoires in COVID-19 (TCRdb year 2020). Describing the broader study: The collaborator samples originated in the United States, Italy and Spain and spanned the acute and convalescent phases of COVID-19. Deeply sampled blood TCRbeta repertoires from subjects exposed to, actively infected with, or recovered from COVID-19 were included in the dataset. Samples came from the ongoing ImmuneRACE study (first 160 participants) plus 1,254 subjects from 6 global collaborators. HLA class I and class II types, where available, came from metadata supplied by the sample provider rather than from assay-based typing. The repertoires were released in a freely available public database meant as a resource for research on the immune response to SARS-CoV-2. The prospective study material was composed of cDNA or gDNA derived from T cells, B-cell-depleted T cells, or PBMCs. A de-identified subject ID, COVID-19 status, age in years and sex were almost always included in the sample metadata. Overall study outcomes, separate from this receptor: How much clinical and demographic metadata was included differed by source and by participant, and the metadata was provided uncurated.

About this clone: This receptor's antigen is unknown. It has no much larger one-base neighbor in the sample; base qualities were not kept.

TCRbeta CDR3 regions were amplified from genomic DNA by means of the immunoSEQ Assay, a bias-controlled multiplex PCR. For the original study's pipeline: The number of nucleated cells in each sample was estimated by amplification of reference gene primers within the assay. To quantify the absolute abundance of each unique TCRbeta CDR3 rearrangement, sequence reads were collapsed and filtered. For each sample, productive Simpson clonality was calculated by taking the square root of Simpson's diversity index across productive rearrangements. Sourced from immuneACCESS, this table was stored by TCRdb with only in-frame sequences that have V and J called. A share of the clones is absent; for the studies checked, an unresolved V gene accounts for under half, and the remainder has no known explanation. D and trimming were read from the DNA, whereas the V and J calls and clone size are those reported in that table. Within this sample are fewer than 75,000 clones, with about 92% of them counted one time only. About 9% of the sample is in the top ten clones.

Whole blood was collected in K2EDTA tubes by collaborating institutions according to the institutions' own protocols. For TCRbeta analysis, collaborators shipped samples as frozen whole blood, isolated PBMCs, or DNA extracted from either of those sample types. After removal of 6 bases from V and 5 bases from J, the junction retains 6 bases not matched to a gene. From the germline V gene (reference sequence), CDR1 is LNHDA and CDR2 is SQIVND. From the cysteine through the phenylalanine, the CDR3 covers 14 amino acids. Only CDR3 DNA remains: 42 bases, in frame from the first base. This receptor chain uses TRBV19 and TRBJ2-4, with 8 central nucleotides matching TRBD2. The clonotype comes from a human donor in a cohort sampled during active COVID-19. Specimen: peripheral blood. The sequenced DNA is TGTGCCAGTAGATCCGGGGGGGCGGAAAACATTCAGTACTTC. Its coded protein is CASRSGGAENIQYF.